These 25 T cell receptor beta chains came from one sample sequenced in a study of T-cell reconstitution after alpha-beta-depleted transplantation in children (dated by TCRdb to about 2016). Read against the paper, the sample's treatment or condition label means: allogeneic hematopoietic cell transplantation with graft depleted of TCRalphabeta T cells and CD19 B cells. Library preparation was by PCR. This sample was sequenced with an Illumina HiSeq 2500. Molecular barcoding was employed in the preparation of TCR libraries, with unique molecular identifiers being used to normalize TCRbeta repertoire quantification. TCRdb reanalyzed the raw reads on its own, using fastp at Q25 for trimming and MiXCR for clone calling, and kept in-frame beta chains. Identical CDR3 protein sequences are pooled into one entry, listed with their most common genes and DNA. Within this sample are 780,000 or so distinct CDR3 sequences, with around 17% of them counted one time only. The ten largest clones add up to just under 5% of the sample.

Source: PBMCs, mostly from graft donor cells, taken 360 days after TCRalphabeta/CD19-depleted stem cell transplant. Receptor source: a male patient between 5 and 17 years old who had a stem cell transplant for acute lymphoblastic leukemia, so the T cells may come from the graft donor.

This clonotype appeared a few times. This chain links TRBV5-1 with TRBJ1-2; D is possibly TRBD1 (6 bases). The CDR3 spans 15 residues. V shed 4 bases and J shed 3 bases, with 16 bases lying between them. Germline V gives CDR1 SGHRS, CDR2 YFSETQ. CDR3 amino acids: CASSPWLGADYGYTF. The CDR3, as DNA: TGCGCCAGCAGCCCATGGCTGGGGGCGGACTATGGCTACACCTTC.

The V gene is TRBV12-3 or TRBV12-4, the J gene TRBJ2-7, with 9 bases identical to TRBD2. J gave up 1 base and V 5 bases, and 6 bases lay outside the gene matches. The CDR3 spans 15 residues. The CDR3 DNA is TGTGCCAGCAGTCGACCGACTAGCGGTTCCTACGAGCAGTACTTC. Amino acids: CASSRPTSGSYEQYF.

This clonotype was recorded at least ten times. This chain uses TRBV13 with TRBJ2-7; 7 positions match TRBD1. Germline V gene data show CDR1 as PRHDT and CDR2 as FYEKMQ (reference sequence). This CDR3 has 15 amino acids. V shed 5 bases, J shed 0 bases, and the junction held 7 bases outside the gene matches. The CDR3 is CASSPTTGLSYEQYF. The CDR3 region has the DNA TGTGCCAGCAGCCCGACGACAGGGCTCTCCTACGAGCAGTACTTC. Filled out from reference TRBV13 and TRBJ2-7, the complete variable domain reads AAGVIQSPRHLIKEKRETATLKCYPIPRHDTVYWYQQGPGQDPQFLISFYEKMQSDKGSIPDRFSAQQFSDYHSELNMSSLELGDSALYFCASSPTTGLSYEQYFGPGTRLTVT.

This clonotype came up a few times. This rearrangement joins TRBV7-9 to TRBJ2-1; possibly TRBD1 or TRBD2 for D (5 bases each). The V end lost 6 bases, the J end lost 2 bases, and 17 bases lay between the germline ends. The CDR3 totals 16 residues. CDR1 is SEHNR, CDR2 FQNEAQ, per germline (reference sequence). This CDR3 reads CASSRDGQGAYNEQFF. The CDR3 DNA follows: TGTGCCAGCAGTCGGGACGGGCAGGGCGCCTACAATGAGCAGTTCTTC.

This chain uses TRBV5-1 with TRBJ2-7; a possible D gene is TRBD2 (6 bases). Germline V gene sequence: CDR1 SGHRS, CDR2 YFSETQ. The CDR3 totals 16 residues. With 1 base removed from V and 2 bases from J, the gap between germline ends came to 16 bases. The DNA of the CDR3 is TGCGCCAGCAGCTTGACTCTGCTAGCGCATACCTACGAGCAGTACTTC. It specifies CASSLTLLAHTYEQYF.

This clonotype was recorded a few times. J is TRBJ2-2 and V is TRBV5-1; D may be TRBD2 (5 bases). Germline V gene data show CDR1 as SGHRS and CDR2 as YFSETQ. The CDR3 runs to 13 residues. V was shortened by 5 bases and J by 5 bases, with 10 bases between the two germline ends. The CDR3 is CASRTPGTGELFF. CDR3 sequence (DNA): TGCGCCAGCAGAACCCCGGGAACCGGGGAGCTGTTTTTT. Full variable domain (rest looked up from reference TRBV5-1 and TRBJ2-2): KAGVTQTPRYLIKTRGQQVTLSCSPISGHRSVSWYQQTPGQGLQFLFEYFSETQRNKGNFPGRFSGRQFSNSRSEMNVSTLELGDSALYLCASRTPGTGELFFGEGSRLTVL.

The chain is built from TRBV24-1 and TRBJ2-1, with D possibly matching TRBD1 (5 bases). This CDR3 spans 15 amino acids. From germline, CDR1 is KGHDR and CDR2 SFDVKD. With 0 bases removed from V and 8 bases from J, the gap between germline ends came to 13 bases. CDR3 amino acids: CATSDLKTERHEQFF. As DNA, the CDR3 is TGTGCCACCAGTGATTTGAAGACAGAAAGACATGAGCAGTTCTTC.

This clonotype was seen a handful of times. The chain recombines TRBV5-1 with TRBJ2-7; 8 nucleotides agree with TRBD1. The CDR3 covers 14 residues. The germline V gene encodes CDR1 SGHRS and CDR2 YFSETQ. V shed 6 bases, J shed 2 bases, and the junction held 7 bases outside the gene matches. In nucleotides, the CDR3 is TGCGCCAGCATGGACAGGGCAGGGACCTACGAGCAGTACTTC. Protein: CASMDRAGTYEQYF.

This clonotype has more than one count but fewer than ten. V is TRBV19 and J is TRBJ2-1, with D perhaps TRBD1 (6 bases). CDR1 and CDR2 from the germline V gene are LNHDA and SQIVND (reference sequence). The V end lost 7 bases, the J end lost 4 bases, and 11 bases lay between the germline ends. This CDR3 region has 13 residues. CDR3 sequence: CASTVGGYNEQFF. In nucleotides, the CDR3 is TGTGCCAGTACCGTAGGGGGTTACAATGAGCAGTTCTTC.

This clonotype occurred once. A much bigger clone sits one base away, suggesting this may be a read error. The rearrangement uses TRBV24-1 and TRBJ2-2; D tentatively reads TRBD1 or TRBD2 (5 bases each). CDR1 and CDR2 (germline): KGHDR, SFDVKD. The CDR3 has 14 amino acids. Written as DNA, the CDR3 is TGTGCCACCAGTGATCACAGGCCCACCGGGGAGCTGCTTTTT. Its translation: CATSDHRPTGELLF.

The chain uses TRBV4-2 and TRBJ2-5; a weak D match, TRBD2 (6 bases). V shed 4 bases and J shed 6 bases, with 15 bases lying between them. CDR3 size: 14 residues. Germline V gene sequence: CDR1 LGHNA, CDR2 YNFKEQ. The CDR3 reads CASSPRLANQTQYF. The DNA of the CDR3 is TGTGCCAGCAGCCCCCGGCTAGCGAATCAGACCCAGTACTTC.

The J gene is TRBJ2-7, the V gene TRBV30; 16 nucleotides line up with TRBD2. The CDR3 runs 15 residues. Losses at the gene ends were 4 bases for V and 6 bases for J; bases not matched to a gene: 6. In germline, CDR1 is GTSNPN, CDR2 SVGIG (reference sequence). This CDR3 reads CAWTGTSGRAAEQYF. CDR3 DNA: TGTGCCTGGACCGGGACTAGCGGGAGGGCAGCCGAGCAGTACTTC.

The chain has TRBV19 and TRBJ1-5; D gene unclear. V gave up 6 bases and J gave up 3 bases, with 15 bases separating them. Germline V gene sequence: CDR1 LNHDA, CDR2 SQIVND (reference sequence). The CDR3 covers 15 residues. Written as DNA, the CDR3 is TGTGCCAGTAGCCCTAGGCAGAGGATCAATCAGCCCCAGCATTTT. This sequence encodes CASSPRQRINQPQHF.

At least ten counts were recorded for this clonotype. The chain couples TRBV27 to TRBJ2-2; D uncertain. The CDR3 has 15 residues. V was pared by 0 bases and J by 9 bases, with 14 bases between. CDR1 is MNHEY, CDR2 SMNVEV, per germline (reference sequence). The CDR3 protein is CASSLSPRPDRELFF. The CDR3 nucleotides are TGTGCCAGCAGTTTATCCCCCCGACCGGATAGGGAGCTGTTTTTT.

This clonotype has ten or more counts. The germline gene is not matched at one end of the junction; a read error may be the cause. The gene calls are TRBV20-1 and TRBJ2-1; D is perhaps TRBD1 or TRBD2 (5 bases each). There are 15 residues in the CDR3. Germline V gene sequence: CDR1 DFQATT, CDR2 SNEGSKA (reference sequence). The CDR3 bases are TGCAGTGCTCTGACTTGGGGGAACTCCGACAATGAGCAGTTCTTC. Residues: CSALTWGNSDNEQFF.

In its sample, this clonotype was seen a few times. The chain joins TRBV7-3 to TRBJ2-3; 7 nucleotides line up with TRBD2. Germline assignment: CDR1 SGHTA and CDR2 FQGTGA. This CDR3 contains 15 residues. V lost 6 bases and J lost 2; bases outside the gene matches: 8. CDR3 in amino acids: CASSPLAANTDTQYF. DNA of the CDR3: TGTGCCAGCAGTCCCCTAGCGGCCAACACAGATACGCAGTATTTT.

The V and J genes are TRBV4-1 and TRBJ2-1; 7 bases agree with TRBD2. Germline values: CDR1 MGHRA, CDR2 YSYEKL. J lost 4 bases, V lost 3 bases, and 12 bases had no gene match. This CDR3 contains 17 residues. The CDR3 region has the DNA TGCGCCAGCAGCCATCCCTCGGGGGGACTTCGTTACAATGAGCAGTTCTTC. Its protein product is CASSHPSGGLRYNEQFF.

This clonotype was seen only a few times. This chain uses TRBV20-1 with TRBJ2-5, with 10 positions matching TRBD1. The CDR3 is made up of 17 amino acids. V shed 2 bases and J 8 bases; nucleotides not matched to a gene: 17. Germline V gene data show CDR1 as DFQATT and CDR2 as SNEGSKA (reference sequence). CDR3 sequence reads: CSARLPDRGPIKGTQYF. In DNA, the CDR3 is TGCAGTGCTAGACTCCCAGACAGGGGGCCCATAAAGGGTACCCAGTACTTC.

This clonotype has just a few counts. V gene TRBV20-1 combines with J gene TRBJ2-1; maybe TRBD2 (6 bases). Looked up from germline, CDR1 is DFQATT and CDR2 is SNEGSKA (reference sequence). This CDR3 contains 13 residues. Trimming cost V 6 bases and J 8 bases, with 17 bases left between them. The CDR3 reads CSAQSGSRDEQFF. The CDR3 nucleotides are TGCAGTGCCCAGTCCGGGAGTAGGGATGAGCAGTTCTTC.

V usage is TRBV11-2 and J usage is TRBJ2-7; TRBD1 is a possible D gene (6 bases). V lost 5 bases to trimming and J lost 3 bases, with 14 bases between them. The CDR3 sequence is 14 residues long. Germline V lookup: CDR1 SGHAT, CDR2 FQNNGV. The CDR3 protein is CASSPTGFYYEQYF. CDR3 nucleotide sequence: TGTGCCAGCAGCCCCACAGGGTTCTACTACGAGCAGTACTTC.

This clonotype has a count of ten or more. The chain links TRBV7-9 to TRBJ1-6; no reliable D call. The CDR3 spans 13 residues. The V and J ends lost 4 bases and 9 bases respectively, with 10 bases between them. Germline CDR1 reads SEHNR; CDR2 reads FQNEAQ (reference sequence). The CDR3 region is CASSSPLSSPLHF. DNA for the CDR3: TGTGCCAGCAGCTCCCCGCTGAGTTCACCCCTCCACTTT.

J is TRBJ2-1 and V is TRBV7-1; D may correspond to TRBD1 or TRBD2 (5 bases each). TRBV7-1 is an open reading frame whose function is uncertain. Trimming cost V 7 bases and J 2 bases, with 15 bases left between them. CDR3 length: 15 residues. The CDR3 nucleotides are TGTGCCAGCATCTCTTACGGGGCGGCCTACAATGAGCAGTTCTTC. Its translation is CASISYGAAYNEQFF.

The chain recombines TRBV24-1 with TRBJ2-2; D might be TRBD2 (7 bases). The CDR3 has 13 amino acids. Per the germline V gene, CDR1 is KGHDR and CDR2 is SFDVKD. With 7 bases removed from V and 5 bases from J, the gap between germline ends came to 10 bases. CDR3 residues: CATSEGGTGELFF. The CDR3 DNA reads TGTGCCACCAGCGAGGGGGGGACCGGGGAGCTGTTTTTT.

This clonotype was recorded many times. The CDR3 DNA is TGCGCCAGCAGTGAGCCGACGGGTAGGGCGGGAGAGTCAGATACGCAGTATTTT. This translates into CASSEPTGRAGESDTQYF. The chain carries TRBV10-1 and TRBJ2-3, with TRBD2 matching over 7 bases. V gave up 2 bases and J gave up 4 bases; unmatched junction bases: 15. CDR1 and CDR2 from the germline V gene are WNHNN and SYGVQD (reference sequence). The CDR3 contains 18 residues.

The sample holds a few counts of this clonotype. This chain connects TRBV7-8 to TRBJ1-6; D is undetermined. This CDR3 is built from 13 residues. The V end was cut by 1 base, the J end by 10 bases, with 8 bases between. Germline CDR1 and CDR2: SGHVS and FQNEAQ. The CDR3: CASSLEGWSPLHF. For the CDR3, the DNA is TGTGCCAGCAGCTTAGAGGGTTGGTCACCCCTCCACTTT.